This T cell receptor (beta chain) stems from a study of cytomegalovirus exposure and HLA in healthy donors. Sequenced by immunoSEQ multiplex PCR; TCRdb stores in-frame clones only, minus some. The sample records roughly 110,000 clones, approximately 90% being singletons. As to this clone: Its matching antigen is unknown.

Overall study findings and caveats: A list of 164 TCR beta chains associated with cytomegalovirus was given.

Per germline, CDR1 SGHDT and CDR2 YYEEEE. CDR3 size: 16 residues. Trimming removed 0 bases from V and 6 bases from J, with 16 bases in between. The chain is built from TRBV5-6 and TRBJ2-1; D may be TRBD1 (5 bases). The TCR comes from a young woman in good health and CMV-seropositive. The sequencing input was PBMCs. CDR3 residues: CASSLEGPFSGNEQFF. The CDR3 region has the DNA TGTGCCAGCAGCTTGGAGGGGCCCTTTTCTGGCAATGAGCAGTTCTTC.